The TCR beta chain described here comes from a study of Graves' ophthalmopathy and Graves' hyperthyroidism (dated by TCRdb to between 2017 and 2018). Turning to the overall study: Peripheral blood was collected at initial diagnosis, before any treatment. TCR beta repertoire signatures were used to distinguish Graves' ophthalmopathy from Graves' hyperthyroidism and to predict progression to ophthalmopathy. Following sampling, methimazole starting at 30 mg daily was administered to hyperthyroidism patients, and high-dose intravenous methylprednisolone was administered to ophthalmopathy patients. In total, 120 to 150 blood samples were TCR-sequenced: under 45 ophthalmopathy, roughly 77 hyperthyroidism and some 17 hyperthyroidism-to-ophthalmopathy patients. A discovery set of more than 90 patients (around 44 ophthalmopathy, fewer than 60 stable hyperthyroidism) was enrolled to explore V-J signatures distinguishing ophthalmopathy from hyperthyroidism. The independent validation cohort included roughly 19 hyperthyroidism patients plus 17 patients who later progressed from hyperthyroidism to ophthalmopathy. The 75 to 100 discovery patients were divided at random into training and test sets in a 7:3 ratio. In roughly six hyperthyroidism patients, the T-cell repertoires found in thyroid tissue were compared with those found in blood.

For repertoire sequencing, the TCR beta CDR3 regions were amplified from RNA transcripts. The first round of RT-PCR was done with HTBI primers and the Qiagen OneStep RT-PCR kit, and was followed by a second round of multiplex PCR, then size selection and purification. Libraries were sequenced paired-end with 100 bp reads on an Illumina HiSeq2000. Under the source paper's analysis protocol: SOAPnuke was used to process the reads, removing any read that contained adapters or uncalled bases, had a mean Phred below 15, or lacked an exact match to the constant primer or identifier. COPE v1.2.5 was used to merge high-quality paired reads. Clonotypes were defined as unique nucleotide sequences and were aligned to IMGT TRB V, D and J references using MiTCR v1.1. The analysis was limited to V-J combinations with a frequency above 0.0001, which together covered just over 98% of the repertoires. For each V-J combination, a TCR clonal expansion and chaos score was defined as the ratio of F50 clonal expansion to chaos observed in the TCRdist matrix. Welch's t-statistics and random forest were used to reduce features to 10 to 15 V-J combinations, which were fed into a naive Bayes classifier. The similarity between thyroid and blood repertoires was quantified using the Morisita-Horn index. TCRdb redid the processing of the public reads, applying fastp at Q25 and MiXCR, and retained in-frame beta chains. When rows share a CDR3 protein, they turn into one entry using the most common DNA and genes. TCRdb, rather than the study authors, made the V and J calls. The sample table lists over 150,000 distinct CDR3 sequences, less than 45% of them with a count of one. The ten largest clones represent under 7% of the sample.

What the study reported, not specific to this receptor: Sample size was not statistically predetermined, and group allocation was not concealed from the investigators. In validation, the model predicted ophthalmopathy progression with nearly 71% sensitivity and roughly 78% specificity; some 13 predicted patients were CT-confirmed with GO in a median of about 7.1 months. In cross-validation, the 13-signature model distinguished ophthalmopathy from stable hyperthyroidism with approximately 90% sensitivity and approximately 81% specificity, while in the test set the corresponding values were 80% and 75%. Most of the expanded thyroid clonotypes with a frequency above 0.001 were also detected in blood, and it was suggested that the thyroid immune response may be reflected by blood repertoires.

Ophthalmopathy patients had moderately to severely active disease, Clinical Activity Score of at least 3, NOSPECS grade of at least 4, and disease duration under 3 months. Patients with other autoimmune diseases, uncontrolled infections, pregnancy or lactation were excluded from the study. Diagnosis relied on clinical symptoms, serum thyroxine, TRAb, thyroid ultrasound and orbital computed tomography. Using Ficoll-Paque density gradient centrifugation, PBMCs were isolated from about 9.4 ml of fresh peripheral blood. Trizol reagent was used to extract the total RNA, and its quality was then checked on an Agilent 2100 Bioanalyzer. The CDR3 holds 14 amino acids from the cysteine to the phenylalanine. CDR3 DNA only is kept here, 42 bases in frame from base 1. V sheds 5 bases and J sheds 0 bases, leaving 11 bases between their ends. From a lookup of the germline V gene, CDR1 and CDR2 are SGHAT and FQNNGV.

This clonotype came up a few times. Its antigen is still unknown. The input lacks base qualities; no much larger clone sits a single base away. This receptor was identified in a woman aged 40 to 50 with Graves' ophthalmopathy. Donor details come from another sample of the same person, matched by shared clones. The material sequenced was peripheral blood. The receptor chain draws on TRBV11-2 and TRBJ2-7; TRBD2 is perhaps the D gene, given 5 matching bases. The DNA sequence follows: TGTGCCAGCAGCCCGGACTGGAGCTCCTACGAGCAGTACTTC. It translates as CASSPDWSSYEQYF.